A single sample is the source of the 9 T cell receptor beta chains below, sequenced in a study of blood T cell repertoires in COVID-19. Produced via immunoSEQ multiplex PCR; TCRdb's table is partial and in-frame only. The table includes 75,000 to 95,000 clones, 55% to 80% detected once. The sample consisted of peripheral blood. These receptors all stem from an older woman in a cohort sampled during active or convalescent COVID-19.

This clone was counted at least ten times. The J gene is TRBJ1-3, the V gene TRBV6-6; D unclear. This CDR3 is 14 amino acids long. Trimming took off 2 bases at V and 4 bases at J, with 9 bases between the two ends. Germline CDR1 and CDR2: MNHNY and SVGAGI (reference sequence). The CDR3 region has the DNA TGTGCCAGCAGTTACACAGCTACGGGAAACACCATATATTTT. This gives the protein CASSYTATGNTIYF.

This chain uses TRBV7-2 with TRBJ2-5, with 8 nucleotides matching TRBD1. This CDR3 has 18 residues. The trim removed 1 base at V and 5 bases at J, leaving 15 bases unmatched. Germline V gene lookup returns CDR1 SGHTA and CDR2 FQGNSA. CDR3 sequence reads: CASSLVGQGAPRWETQYF. CDR3 nucleotide sequence: TGTGCCAGCAGCTTAGTAGGGCAGGGGGCTCCCAGGTGGGAGACCCAGTACTTC.

This clone came up a few times. This chain joins TRBV3-1 (or the pseudogene TRBV3-2) and TRBJ2-7, with D perhaps TRBD2 (5 bases). CDR1 LGHDT and CDR2 YNNKEL come from the germline V gene (reference sequence). The CDR3 runs to 14 residues. The V gene lost 3 bases and the J gene lost 6 bases, with 15 bases spanning the gap. CDR3 loop: CASSHLLDGGEQYF. CDR3 coding DNA: TGTGCCAGCAGCCACCTACTGGACGGAGGCGAGCAGTACTTC.

This clone was recorded only once. The V call is TRBV3-1 (or the pseudogene TRBV3-2), the J call TRBJ2-1; 7 positions match TRBD2. Germline V gene data show CDR1 as LGHDT and CDR2 as YNNKEL (reference sequence). Trimming at V came to 1 base and at J to 6 bases, leaving 9 bases not matched to a gene. CDR3 length: 16 residues. The CDR3 DNA reads TGTGCCAGCAGCCAAGGAGCGACTAGCTCTCTCAATGAGCAGTTCTTC. It encodes CASSQGATSSLNEQFF.

This clone was observed once. The rearrangement joins TRBV9 to TRBJ1-6; D call uncertain. V was clipped by 1 base and J by 9 bases, with 11 bases between them. The CDR3 runs 14 residues. Germline CDR1 SGDLS, CDR2 YYNGEE. The CDR3 loop is CASSVSGVGSPLHF. The CDR3 nucleotides read TGTGCCAGCAGCGTATCGGGAGTCGGTTCACCCCTCCACTTT.

This clone was seen only once. V and J are TRBV15 and TRBJ2-7; TRBD2 matches 10 bases. The CDR3 covers 19 residues. From germline, CDR1 is LNHNV and CDR2 YYDKDF (reference sequence). Unmatched junction bases numbered 14, after V lost 1 base and J lost 2 bases. Here the CDR3 reads CATSRVRFGASGGTYEQYF. The CDR3 nucleotides read TGTGCCACCAGCAGAGTTCGATTCGGAGCTAGCGGGGGAACCTACGAGCAGTACTTC.

The rearrangement joins TRBV4-2 to TRBJ1-1, with D perhaps matching TRBD1 (5 bases). V lost 0 bases and J 13 bases, leaving 21 bases between the germline ends. The V gene's germline CDR1 is LGHNA and CDR2 YNFKEQ. The CDR3 runs 15 residues. The chain's CDR3 is CASSQDQGRPRGDFF. CDR3 nucleotides: TGTGCCAGCAGCCAAGATCAGGGAAGACCCCGAGGTGATTTCTTT.

The chain recombines TRBV9 with TRBJ2-3; no reliable D call. Germline V CDR1 and CDR2: SGDLS, YYNGEE. Deletions cut 0 bases from V and 7 bases from J, with 9 bases between. The CDR3 sequence is 13 residues long. DNA for the CDR3: TGTGCCAGCAGCGTAGGAACTCATAATACGCAGTATTTT. This encodes CASSVGTHNTQYF.

V is TRBV2 and J is TRBJ1-1; D may be TRBD1 (6 bases). The CDR3 is 16 amino acids. Trimming cost V 2 bases and J 2 bases, with 15 bases left between them. Germline lookup yields CDR1 SNHLY and CDR2 FYNNEI. The CDR3 protein is CASSELSDSPNTEAFF. The CDR3 nucleotides read TGTGCCAGCAGTGAACTGTCGGACAGCCCAAACACTGAAGCTTTCTTT.